These 25 T cell receptor beta chains originate from one sample sequenced in a study of blood T cell repertoires in COVID-19. Repertoires were generated with immunoSEQ multiplex PCR, while TCRdb's copy carries only in-frame clones and drops some. The sample comprises 130,000 to 150,000 clones, about 76% of which are singletons, and less than 15% rests with the top ten. The specimen sequenced was peripheral blood. These receptors were obtained from a man aged 80 or over with acute or convalescent COVID-19.

The rearrangement links TRBV6-5 to TRBJ1-2; TRBD1 is a possible D gene (5 bases). The germline gives CDR1 MNHEY, CDR2 SVGAGI. Trimming removed 3 bases at V and 0 bases at J, with 14 bases between. The CDR3 has 16 residues. The CDR3, as DNA: TGTGCCAGCAGTTATTATATCCGGGACTCTAACTATGGCTACACCTTC. Amino acids: CASSYYIRDSNYGYTF.

The chain links TRBV5-1 to TRBJ2-5; the match to TRBD1 covers 7 bases. J lost 10 bases, V lost 0 bases, and 9 bases had no gene match. The CDR3 length is 14 residues. Germline V gene sequence: CDR1 SGHRS, CDR2 YFSETQ. The CDR3 sequence is CASSLDRDSHIQYF. CDR3 nucleotide sequence: TGCGCCAGCAGCTTGGACCGGGACAGTCATATCCAGTACTTC.

This clone was seen a few times. This chain's CDR3 is CSAQGGSSYEQYF. CDR3 DNA sequence: TGCAGCGCCCAGGGTGGCAGCTCCTACGAGCAGTACTTC. The chain has TRBV29-1 and TRBJ2-7; maybe TRBD1 (5 bases). The V and J ends lost 7 bases and 0 bases respectively, with 13 bases between them. CDR1 and CDR2 (germline): SQVTM, ANQGSEA. This CDR3 region has 13 residues.

The rearrangement uses TRBV29-1 and TRBJ1-2; TRBD1 agrees at 7 bases. V lost 4 bases to trimming and J lost 1 base; unmatched junction nucleotides: 3. The CDR3 totals 13 residues. From germline, CDR1 is SQVTM and CDR2 ANQGSEA. The CDR3 DNA reads TGCAGCGTTGGAGCAGGGGGTAACTATGGCTACACCTTC. This sequence encodes CSVGAGGNYGYTF.

The chain employs TRBV18 and TRBJ1-6; no firm D call. Trimming removed 6 bases from V and 8 bases from J, with 20 bases in between. CDR3 length: 16 amino acids. The germline CDR1 and CDR2 sequences are KGHSH and LQKENI. The CDR3, as DNA: TGTGCCAGCTCCCGGCTCGATCCGGGGTTAGATTCACCCCTCCACTTT. Its protein product is CASSRLDPGLDSPLHF.

CDR3 loop: CASAQTSGLGDTQYF. The DNA of the CDR3 is TGTGCTAGTGCCCAGACTAGCGGTCTTGGAGATACGCAGTATTTT. This chain connects TRBV12-5 to TRBJ2-3; 9 bases map to TRBD2. CDR3 size: 15 residues. J lost 5 bases, V lost 7 bases, and 10 bases had no gene match. Germline-derived CDR1 and CDR2 are LGHNT and FRNRAP.

The DNA of the CDR3 is TGTGCCAGCCCCAGGGATCCAAGGGGGACTAATGAAAAACTGTTTTTT. Protein: CASPRDPRGTNEKLFF. V and J are TRBV21-1 and TRBJ1-4; no DNA check was done on the table's D call, TRBD1. TRBV21-1 is shown as a pseudogene. There are 16 residues in the CDR3.

This clone was seen only a few times. The chain carries TRBV4-3 and TRBJ1-4; D might be TRBD1 (6 bases). Germline values: CDR1 LGHNA, CDR2 YSLEER. With 4 bases removed from V and 10 bases from J, the gap between germline ends came to 19 bases. The CDR3 covers 15 residues. CDR3 in DNA: TGCGCCAGCAGCCCTCAGGCGGGGGGCATCGGAAAACTGTTTTTT. Protein: CASSPQAGGIGKLFF.

This rearrangement joins TRBV7-3 to TRBJ1-3; D not resolved. CDR3 length: 13 amino acids. The V end was cut by 2 bases, the J end by 2 bases, with 4 bases between. Germline V gives CDR1 SGHTA, CDR2 FQGTGA. The CDR3 here is CASSLGPGNTIYF. The DNA of the CDR3 is TGTGCCAGCAGCTTAGGGCCTGGAAACACCATATATTTT.

This clone was detected only a few times. J is TRBJ1-2 and V is TRBV5-1; no clear D. Trimming shortened V by 6 bases and J by 2 bases, and 14 bases separated the two germline ends. This CDR3 is 14 amino acids long. Germline assignment: CDR1 SGHRS and CDR2 YFSETQ. The CDR3 region has the DNA TGCGCCAGCACCCCCGAGGGAACAAACTATGGCTACACCTTC. Protein product: CASTPEGTNYGYTF. Supplemented by reference TRBV5-1 and TRBJ1-2, the full variable domain reads KAGVTQTPRYLIKTRGQQVTLSCSPISGHRSVSWYQQTPGQGLQFLFEYFSETQRNKGNFPGRFSGRQFSNSRSEMNVSTLELGDSALYLCASTPEGTNYGYTFGSGTRLTVV.

The chain joins TRBV5-1 to TRBJ1-6; D perhaps matches TRBD1 (6 bases). Germline V CDR1 and CDR2: SGHRS, YFSETQ. The CDR3 covers 15 residues. Trimming took off 0 bases at V and 6 bases at J, with 10 bases between the two ends. In DNA form, the CDR3 reads TGCGCCAGCAGCTTGGAGGGACATCTTAATTCACCCCTCCACTTT. This sequence encodes CASSLEGHLNSPLHF.

This chain uses TRBV27 with TRBJ2-7; 7 bases agree with TRBD1. Germline CDR1 and CDR2: MNHEY and SMNVEV (reference sequence). The ends lost 2 bases at V and 6 bases at J; junction bases unmatched: 4. The length of the CDR3 is 13 residues. CDR3 loop: CASSLISGGEQYF. The CDR3 region has the DNA TGTGCCAGCAGTTTAATTTCAGGGGGCGAGCAGTACTTC.

The chain employs TRBV5-1 and TRBJ2-3; a possible D gene is TRBD1 (6 bases). Looked up from germline, CDR1 is SGHRS and CDR2 is YFSETQ. V was shortened by 4 bases and J by 1 base, with 16 bases between the two germline ends. The CDR3 is 16 residues long. The CDR3 protein is CASSPTDSVGTDTQYF. The CDR3 bases are TGCGCCAGCAGCCCAACGGACAGTGTGGGCACAGATACGCAGTATTTT. The full variable domain, in which reference TRBV5-1 and TRBJ2-3 provide the parts outside the CDR3, is KAGVTQTPRYLIKTRGQQVTLSCSPISGHRSVSWYQQTPGQGLQFLFEYFSETQRNKGNFPGRFSGRQFSNSRSEMNVSTLELGDSALYLCASSPTDSVGTDTQYFGPGTRLTVL.

This clone has more than one count but fewer than ten. The rearrangement joins TRBV7-9 to TRBJ1-3, with D perhaps matching TRBD1 (6 bases). With 10 bases removed from V and 0 bases from J, the gap between germline ends came to 10 bases. CDR3 length equals 13 residues. Germline CDR1 SEHNR, CDR2 FQNEAQ (reference sequence). The CDR3 protein is CATRQVSGNTIYF. CDR3 bases: TGTGCCACACGACAGGTCTCTGGAAACACCATATATTTT.

The V and J genes are TRBV6-2 or TRBV6-3 and TRBJ2-7; 8 bases align to TRBD1. CDR1 is MNHEY, CDR2 SVGEGT, per germline. V lost 5 bases and J lost 6; bases outside the gene matches: 3. The CDR3 is 12 amino acids. The CDR3 reads CASSPTGGEQYF. The CDR3 bases are TGTGCCAGCAGTCCAACAGGGGGCGAGCAGTACTTC.

The chain couples TRBV5-1 to TRBJ2-1; D uncertain. The germline V and J ends were trimmed by 0 bases and 10 bases, with 8 bases remaining between them. The germline gives CDR1 SGHRS, CDR2 YFSETQ. The CDR3 has 12 amino acids. CDR3 DNA sequence: TGCGCCAGCAGCTTGGCCCCACGGGAGCAGTTCTTC. This codes for CASSLAPREQFF. Filled out from reference TRBV5-1 and TRBJ2-1, the complete variable domain reads KAGVTQTPRYLIKTRGQQVTLSCSPISGHRSVSWYQQTPGQGLQFLFEYFSETQRNKGNFPGRFSGRQFSNSRSEMNVSTLELGDSALYLCASSLAPREQFFGPGTRLTVL.

This clone has only a few counts. The rearrangement uses TRBV6-4 and TRBJ1-1; 10 bases are shared with TRBD1. Germline trimming cut 6 bases from V and 1 base from J; bases unmatched to any gene: 5. The CDR3 is made up of 15 amino acids. Germline V lookup: CDR1 MRHNA, CDR2 SNTAGT. DNA for the CDR3: TGTGCCAGCAGCCGGGACAGGGGAGGGAACACTGAAGCTTTCTTT. Translated: CASSRDRGGNTEAFF.

The chain couples TRBV2 to TRBJ2-7, with no clear D. CDR1 SNHLY and CDR2 FYNNEI come from the germline V gene. The V and J ends lost 5 bases and 5 bases respectively, with 7 bases between them. This CDR3 is built from 11 residues. The CDR3 sequence: CASSSRDEQYF. For the CDR3, the DNA is TGTGCCAGCAGTTCCCGGGACGAGCAGTACTTC.

This clone was observed a few times. The chain recombines TRBV6-6 with TRBJ1-5; 7 bases are a match to TRBD1. V gave up 10 bases and J gave up 3 bases; unmatched junction bases: 6. The CDR3 covers 13 residues. Germline-derived CDR1 and CDR2 are MNHNY and SVGAGI (reference sequence). The CDR3 bases are TGTGCCACTGGGACAGAGATCAATCAGCCCCAGCATTTT. Protein: CATGTEINQPQHF.

This clone was found once. The chain uses TRBV4-3 and TRBJ2-2; D is perhaps TRBD2 (6 bases). Looked up from germline, CDR1 is LGHNA and CDR2 is YSLEER. The CDR3 loop spans 17 amino acids. V dropped 2 bases and J dropped 0 bases, with 13 bases sitting between them. The CDR3 DNA reads as TGCGCCAGCAGCCAATTGATAGGAGGGACGAACACCGGGGAGCTGTTTTTT. Protein: CASSQLIGGTNTGELFF.

V usage is TRBV19 and J usage is TRBJ2-2; D may be TRBD2 (6 bases). V lost 3 bases to trimming and J lost 4 bases, with 6 bases between them. Germline V CDR1 and CDR2: LNHDA, SQIVND (reference sequence). CDR3 length: 13 residues. As DNA, the CDR3 is TGTGCCAGTAGTATGGGGGGCACCGGGGAGCTGTTTTTT. Amino acid sequence: CASSMGGTGELFF.

The chain combines TRBV6-2 or TRBV6-3 with TRBJ1-1; 8 nucleotides align to TRBD1. The trim removed 2 bases at V and 0 bases at J, leaving 5 bases unmatched. CDR1 is MNHEY and CDR2 is SVGEGT in the germline V gene. The CDR3 has 16 residues. CDR3 loop: CASSYPTGGVNTEAFF. The CDR3 nucleotides are TGTGCCAGCAGTTACCCCACAGGGGGAGTGAACACTGAAGCTTTCTTT.

The rearrangement links TRBV18 to TRBJ1-6, with D hard to call. Trimming removed 3 bases from V and 6 bases from J, with 12 bases in between. This CDR3 comprises 15 residues. Germline-derived CDR1 and CDR2 are KGHSH and LQKENI. In nucleotides, the CDR3 is TGTGCCAGCTCACCGTCCGCCGGGGTTAATTCACCCCTCCACTTT. Translation: CASSPSAGVNSPLHF.

The genes are TRBV30 and TRBJ2-5, with 9 nucleotides matching TRBD1. The germline V gene has CDR1 GTSNPN and CDR2 SVGIG (reference sequence). The CDR3 sequence is 16 residues long. The ends lost 3 bases at V and 3 bases at J; junction bases unmatched: 11. CDR3 sequence reads: CAWSGTGNEAEETQYF. In nucleotides, the CDR3 is TGTGCCTGGAGCGGGACAGGGAACGAGGCTGAAGAGACCCAGTACTTC.

This clone was detected a few times. This chain links TRBV2 with TRBJ2-7; D possibly corresponds to TRBD1 (6 bases). The CDR3 totals 13 residues. V was shortened by 5 bases and J by 7 bases, with 15 bases between the two germline ends. CDR1 is SNHLY, CDR2 FYNNEI, per germline. The CDR3 nucleotides read TGTGCCAGCAGTTGGGACATTAAACCAGAGCAGTACTTC. It yields the protein CASSWDIKPEQYF.